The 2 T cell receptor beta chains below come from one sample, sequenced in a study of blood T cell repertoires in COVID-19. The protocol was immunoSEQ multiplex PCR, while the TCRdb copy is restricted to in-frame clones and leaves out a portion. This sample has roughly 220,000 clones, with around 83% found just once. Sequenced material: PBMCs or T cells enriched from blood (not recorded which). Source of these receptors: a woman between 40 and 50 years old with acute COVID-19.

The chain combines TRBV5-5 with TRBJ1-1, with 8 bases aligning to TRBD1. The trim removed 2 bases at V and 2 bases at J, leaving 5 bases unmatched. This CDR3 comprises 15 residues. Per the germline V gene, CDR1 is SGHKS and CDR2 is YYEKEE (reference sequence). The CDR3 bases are TGTGCCAGCAGCTTAGTTGGACAGGGAAACACTGAAGCTTTCTTT. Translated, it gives CASSLVGQGNTEAFF. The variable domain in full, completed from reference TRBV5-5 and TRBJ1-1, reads DAGVTQSPTHLIKTRGQQVTLRCSPISGHKSVSWYQQVLGQGPQFIFQYYEKEERGRGNFPDRFSARQFPNYSSELNVNALLLGDSALYLCASSLVGQGNTEAFFGQGTRLTVV.

This CDR3 is CATKRAIGDGNTIYF. The CDR3 DNA reads as TGTGCCACTAAACGGGCAATCGGGGATGGAAACACCATATATTTT. The genes are TRBV19 and TRBJ1-3; unclear D gene. This CDR3 spans 15 amino acids. From germline, CDR1 is LNHDA and CDR2 SQIVND (reference sequence). V gave up 10 bases and J gave up 3 bases, with 19 bases separating them.